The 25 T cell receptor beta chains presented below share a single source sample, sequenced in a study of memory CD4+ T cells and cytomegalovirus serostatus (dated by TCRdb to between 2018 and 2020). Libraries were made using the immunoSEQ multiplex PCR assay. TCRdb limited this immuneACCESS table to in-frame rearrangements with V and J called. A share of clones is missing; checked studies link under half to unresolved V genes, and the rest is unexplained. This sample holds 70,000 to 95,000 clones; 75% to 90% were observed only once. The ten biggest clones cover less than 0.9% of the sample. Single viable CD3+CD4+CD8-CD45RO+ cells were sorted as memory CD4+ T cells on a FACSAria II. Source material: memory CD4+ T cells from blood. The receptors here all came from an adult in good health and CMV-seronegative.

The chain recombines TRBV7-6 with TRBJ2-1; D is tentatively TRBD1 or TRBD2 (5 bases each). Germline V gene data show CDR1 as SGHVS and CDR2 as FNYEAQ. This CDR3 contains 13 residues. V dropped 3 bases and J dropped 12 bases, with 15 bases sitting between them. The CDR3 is CASSFGARQGQFF. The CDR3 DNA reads TGTGCCAGCAGCTTCGGGGCCCGGCAGGGGCAGTTCTTC.

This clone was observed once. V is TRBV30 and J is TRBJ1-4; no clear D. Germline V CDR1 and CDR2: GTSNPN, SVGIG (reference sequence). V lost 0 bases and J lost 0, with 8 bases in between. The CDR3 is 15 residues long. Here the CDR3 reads CAWSVGRTTNEKLFF. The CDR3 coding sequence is TGTGCCTGGAGTGTCGGGCGGACAACTAATGAAAAACTGTTTTTT.

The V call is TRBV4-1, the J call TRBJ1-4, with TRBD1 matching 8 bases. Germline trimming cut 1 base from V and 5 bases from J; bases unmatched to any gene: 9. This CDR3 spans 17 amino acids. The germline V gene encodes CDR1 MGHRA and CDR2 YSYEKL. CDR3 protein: CASSQGSGRDRNEKLFF. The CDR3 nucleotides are TGCGCCAGCAGCCAAGGGAGTGGGAGGGACAGGAATGAAAAACTGTTTTTT.

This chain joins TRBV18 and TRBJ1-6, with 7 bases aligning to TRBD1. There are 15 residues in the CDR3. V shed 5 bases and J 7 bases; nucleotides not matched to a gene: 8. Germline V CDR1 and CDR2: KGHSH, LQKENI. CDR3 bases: TGTGCCAGCTCAAAGGACAGGACGGGAAATTCACCCCTCCACTTT. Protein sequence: CASSKDRTGNSPLHF.

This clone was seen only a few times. The CDR3 is CASSATGPAPLHF. The CDR3 DNA reads as TGTGCCAGCAGCGCTACAGGGCCAGCACCCCTCCACTTT. The V gene is TRBV6-1, the J gene TRBJ1-6; a possible D gene is TRBD1 (6 bases). With 6 bases removed from V and 11 bases from J, the gap between germline ends came to 14 bases. CDR3 size: 13 residues. CDR1 MNHNS and CDR2 SASEGT come from the germline V gene.

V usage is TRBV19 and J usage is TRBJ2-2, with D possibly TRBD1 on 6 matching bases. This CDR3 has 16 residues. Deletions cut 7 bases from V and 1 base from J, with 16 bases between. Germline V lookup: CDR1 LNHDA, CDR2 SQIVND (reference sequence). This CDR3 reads CASKWGLGKNTGELFF. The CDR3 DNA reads TGTGCCAGTAAATGGGGGCTAGGAAAGAACACCGGGGAGCTGTTTTTT.

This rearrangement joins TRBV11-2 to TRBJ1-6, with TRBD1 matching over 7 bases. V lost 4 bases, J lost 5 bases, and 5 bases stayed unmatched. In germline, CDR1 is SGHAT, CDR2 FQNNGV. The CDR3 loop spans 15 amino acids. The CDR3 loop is CASSSRQGNNSPLHF. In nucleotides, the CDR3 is TGTGCCAGCAGCTCCCGACAGGGTAATAATTCACCCCTCCACTTT.

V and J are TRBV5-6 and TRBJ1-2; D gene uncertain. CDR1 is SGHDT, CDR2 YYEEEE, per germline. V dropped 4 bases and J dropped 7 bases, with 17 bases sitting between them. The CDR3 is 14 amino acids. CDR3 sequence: CASSPPEGYVGYTF. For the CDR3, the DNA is TGTGCCAGCAGCCCCCCGGAAGGCTATGTTGGCTACACCTTC. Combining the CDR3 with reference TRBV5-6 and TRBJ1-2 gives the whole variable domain DAGVTQSPTHLIKTRGQQVTLRCSPKSGHDTVSWYQQALGQGPQFIFQYYEEEERQRGNFPDRFSGHQFPNYSSELNVNALLLGDSALYLCASSPPEGYVGYTFGSGTRLTVV.

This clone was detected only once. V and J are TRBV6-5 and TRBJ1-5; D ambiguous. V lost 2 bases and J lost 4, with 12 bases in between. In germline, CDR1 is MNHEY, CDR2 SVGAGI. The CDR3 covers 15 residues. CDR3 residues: CASSYMVGVNQPQHF. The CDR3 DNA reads TGTGCCAGCAGTTACATGGTCGGGGTGAATCAGCCCCAGCATTTT.

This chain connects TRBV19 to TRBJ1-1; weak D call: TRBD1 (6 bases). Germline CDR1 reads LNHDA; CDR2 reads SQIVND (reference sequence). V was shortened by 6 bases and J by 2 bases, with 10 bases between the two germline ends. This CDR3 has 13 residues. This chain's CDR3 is CASRTGINTEAFF. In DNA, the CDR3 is TGTGCCAGTAGAACAGGGATTAACACTGAAGCTTTCTTT.

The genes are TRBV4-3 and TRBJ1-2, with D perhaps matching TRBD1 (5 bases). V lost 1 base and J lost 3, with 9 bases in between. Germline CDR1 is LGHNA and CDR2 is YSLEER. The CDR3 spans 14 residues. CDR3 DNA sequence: TGCGCCAGCAGCCAAGCGGGGCGGGACTATGGCTACACCTTC. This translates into CASSQAGRDYGYTF.

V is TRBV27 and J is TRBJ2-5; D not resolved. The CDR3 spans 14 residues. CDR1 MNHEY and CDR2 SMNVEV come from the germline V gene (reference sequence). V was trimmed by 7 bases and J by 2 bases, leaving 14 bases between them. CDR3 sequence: CASKARFGQETQYF. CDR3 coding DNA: TGTGCCAGCAAAGCTAGGTTTGGGCAAGAGACCCAGTACTTC.

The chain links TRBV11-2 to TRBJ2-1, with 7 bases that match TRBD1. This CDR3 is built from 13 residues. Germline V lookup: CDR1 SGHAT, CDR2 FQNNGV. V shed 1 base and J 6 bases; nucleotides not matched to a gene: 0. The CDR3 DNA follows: TGTGCCAGCAGCTTAGCAGGGGGCAATGAGCAGTTCTTC. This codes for CASSLAGGNEQFF. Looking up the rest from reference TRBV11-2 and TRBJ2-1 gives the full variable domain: EAGVAQSPRYKIIEKRQSVAFWCNPISGHATLYWYQQILGQGPKLLIQFQNNGVVDDSQLPKDRFSAERLKGVDSTLKIQPAKLEDSAVYLCASSLAGGNEQFFGPGTRLTVL.

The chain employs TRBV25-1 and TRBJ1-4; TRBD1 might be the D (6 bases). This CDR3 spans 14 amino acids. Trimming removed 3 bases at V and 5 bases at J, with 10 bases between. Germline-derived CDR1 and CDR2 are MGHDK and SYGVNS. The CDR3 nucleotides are TGTGCCAGCAGTGAGCCAGGGGACAATGAAAAACTGTTTTTT. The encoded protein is CASSEPGDNEKLFF.

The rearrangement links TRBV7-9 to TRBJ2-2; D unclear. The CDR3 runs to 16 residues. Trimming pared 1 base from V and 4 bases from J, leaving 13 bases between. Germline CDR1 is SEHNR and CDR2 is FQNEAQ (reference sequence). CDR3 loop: CASSLVAGLSTGELFF. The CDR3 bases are TGTGCCAGCAGCTTAGTTGCAGGCCTTTCCACCGGGGAGCTGTTTTTT.

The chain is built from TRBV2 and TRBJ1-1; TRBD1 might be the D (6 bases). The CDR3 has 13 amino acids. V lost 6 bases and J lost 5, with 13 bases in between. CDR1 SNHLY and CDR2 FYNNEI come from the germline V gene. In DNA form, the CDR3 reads TGTGCCAGCAGCCTTACGGACAGAACTGAAGCTTTCTTT. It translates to CASSLTDRTEAFF.

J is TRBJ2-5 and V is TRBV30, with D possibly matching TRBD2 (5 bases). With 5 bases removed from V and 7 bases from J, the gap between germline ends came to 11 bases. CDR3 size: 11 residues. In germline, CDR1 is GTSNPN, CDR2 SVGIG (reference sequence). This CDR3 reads CAWRGGRTQYF. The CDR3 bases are TGTGCCTGGCGGGGTGGTAGGACCCAGTACTTC.

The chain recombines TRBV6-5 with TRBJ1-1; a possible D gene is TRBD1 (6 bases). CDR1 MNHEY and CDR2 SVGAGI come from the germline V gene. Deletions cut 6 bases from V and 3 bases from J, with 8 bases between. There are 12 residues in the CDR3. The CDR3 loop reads CASSGQYTEAFF. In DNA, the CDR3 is TGTGCCAGCAGCGGACAGTACACTGAAGCTTTCTTT.

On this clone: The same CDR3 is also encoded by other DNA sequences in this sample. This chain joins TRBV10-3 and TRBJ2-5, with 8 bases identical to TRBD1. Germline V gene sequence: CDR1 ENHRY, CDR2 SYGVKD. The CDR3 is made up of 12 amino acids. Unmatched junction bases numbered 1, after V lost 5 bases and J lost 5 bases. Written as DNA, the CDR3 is TGTGCCATCAGTAGGGACAGGGAGACCCAGTACTTC. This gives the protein CAISRDRETQYF.

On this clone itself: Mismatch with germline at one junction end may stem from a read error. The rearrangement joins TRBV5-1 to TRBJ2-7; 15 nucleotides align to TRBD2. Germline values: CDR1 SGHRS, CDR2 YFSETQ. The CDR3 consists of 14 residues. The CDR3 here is CASSIGTSGGRWFF. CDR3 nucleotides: TGCGCCAGCAGCATCGGGACTAGCGGGGGGCGGTGGTTCTTC.

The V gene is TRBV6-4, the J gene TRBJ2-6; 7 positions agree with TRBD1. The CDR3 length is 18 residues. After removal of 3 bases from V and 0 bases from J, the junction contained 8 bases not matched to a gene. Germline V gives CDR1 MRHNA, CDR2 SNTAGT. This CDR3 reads CASSETGSPLSGANVLTF. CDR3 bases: TGTGCCAGCAGTGAGACAGGGTCGCCGCTCTCTGGGGCCAACGTCCTGACTTTC.

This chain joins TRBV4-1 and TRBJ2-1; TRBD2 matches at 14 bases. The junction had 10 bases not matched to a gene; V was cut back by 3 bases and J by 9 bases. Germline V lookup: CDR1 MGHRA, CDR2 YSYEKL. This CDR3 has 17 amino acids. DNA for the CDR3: TGCGCCAGCAGCCAGATACCGGGACTAGCGGGGGCGGGTGAGCAGTTCTTC. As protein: CASSQIPGLAGAGEQFF.

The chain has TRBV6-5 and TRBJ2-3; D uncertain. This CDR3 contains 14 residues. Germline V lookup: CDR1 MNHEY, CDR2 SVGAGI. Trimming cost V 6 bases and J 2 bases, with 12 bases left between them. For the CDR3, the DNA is TGTGCCAGCAGATACGACCCCAACACAGATACGCAGTATTTT. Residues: CASRYDPNTDTQYF.

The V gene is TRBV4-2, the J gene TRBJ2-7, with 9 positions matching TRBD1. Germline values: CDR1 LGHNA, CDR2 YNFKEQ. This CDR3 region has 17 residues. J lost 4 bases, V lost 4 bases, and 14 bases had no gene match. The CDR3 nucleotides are TGTGCCAGCAGCCGGCTACAGGGGGCGGGGGACGGGTACGAGCAGTACTTC. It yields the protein CASSRLQGAGDGYEQYF.

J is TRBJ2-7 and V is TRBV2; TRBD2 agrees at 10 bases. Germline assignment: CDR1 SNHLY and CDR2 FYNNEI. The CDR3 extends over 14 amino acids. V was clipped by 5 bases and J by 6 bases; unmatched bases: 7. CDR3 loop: CASSPGTSAFEQYF. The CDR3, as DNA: TGTGCCAGCAGTCCCGGGACTAGCGCATTCGAGCAGTACTTC.